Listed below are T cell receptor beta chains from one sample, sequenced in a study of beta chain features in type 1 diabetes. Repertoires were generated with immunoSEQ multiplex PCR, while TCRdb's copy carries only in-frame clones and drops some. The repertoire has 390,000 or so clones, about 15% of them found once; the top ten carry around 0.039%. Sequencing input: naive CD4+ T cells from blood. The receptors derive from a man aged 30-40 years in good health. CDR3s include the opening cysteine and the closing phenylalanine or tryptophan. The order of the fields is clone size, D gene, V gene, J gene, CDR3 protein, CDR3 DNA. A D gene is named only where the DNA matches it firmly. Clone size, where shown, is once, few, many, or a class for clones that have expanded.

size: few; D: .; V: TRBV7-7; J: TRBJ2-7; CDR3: CASSLGVGYEQYF; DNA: TGTGCCAGCAGCTTAGGTGTGGGATACGAGCAGTACTTC
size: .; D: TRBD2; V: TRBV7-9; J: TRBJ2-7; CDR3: CASSSGRERGGNEQYF; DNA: TGTGCCAGCAGCTCAGGGCGGGAGAGGGGAGGAAACGAGCAGTACTTC
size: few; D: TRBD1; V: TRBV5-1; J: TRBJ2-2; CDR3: CATEGTGVNTGELFF; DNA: TGCGCCACCGAGGGGACAGGAGTAAACACCGGGGAGCTGTTTTTT
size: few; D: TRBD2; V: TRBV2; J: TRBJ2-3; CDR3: CASTGPLAGELDITDTQYF; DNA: TGTGCCAGCACCGGCCCCCTAGCGGGGGAACTAGATATCACAGATACGCAGTATTTT
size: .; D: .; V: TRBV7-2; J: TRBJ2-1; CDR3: CASSLKASLSYNEQFF; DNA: TGTGCCAGCAGCTTAAAGGCTAGCCTCTCCTACAATGAGCAGTTCTTC
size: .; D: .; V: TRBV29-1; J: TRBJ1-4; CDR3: CSVENGGVLFF; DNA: TGCAGCGTTGAAAATGGAGGAGTCCTGTTTTTT
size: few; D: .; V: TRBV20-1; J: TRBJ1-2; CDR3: CSARTIRGYTF; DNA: TGCAGTGCTAGAACCATCAGGGGCTACACCTTC
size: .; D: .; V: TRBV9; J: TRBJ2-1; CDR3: CASSVGLAQVINEQFF; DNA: TGTGCCAGCAGCGTAGGCCTAGCGCAGGTGATCAATGAGCAGTTCTTC
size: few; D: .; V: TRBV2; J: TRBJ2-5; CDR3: CASNRQPVQETQYF; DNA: TGTGCCAGCAACCGACAGCCCGTCCAAGAGACCCAGTACTTC
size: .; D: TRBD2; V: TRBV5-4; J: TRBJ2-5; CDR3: CASSSAGGQETQYF; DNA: TGTGCCAGCAGCTCGGCGGGGGGGCAAGAGACCCAGTACTTC
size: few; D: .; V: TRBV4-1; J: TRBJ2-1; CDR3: CASSQSSWRFNEQFF; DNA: TGCGCCAGCAGCCAATCATCCTGGCGGTTTAATGAGCAGTTCTTC
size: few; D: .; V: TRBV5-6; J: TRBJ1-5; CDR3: CASSWGGGAGGNQPQHF; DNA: TGTGCCAGCAGCTGGGGCGGGGGCGCCGGGGGCAATCAGCCCCAGCATTTT
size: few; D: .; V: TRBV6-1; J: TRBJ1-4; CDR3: CASSEAREFPRSVVF; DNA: TGTGCCAGCAGTGAAGCGAGGGAGTTTCCCCGCTCGGTGGTGTTT
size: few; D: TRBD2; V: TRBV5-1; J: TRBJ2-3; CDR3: CASSQGLAGGTSSTDTQYF; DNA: TGCGCCAGCAGCCAAGGACTAGCGGGAGGTACTTCTAGCACAGATACGCAGTATTTT
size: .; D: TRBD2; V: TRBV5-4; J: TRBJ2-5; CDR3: CASSAERGGSYTQYF; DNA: TGTGCCAGCAGCGCTGAGCGGGGGGGATCATACACCCAGTACTTC
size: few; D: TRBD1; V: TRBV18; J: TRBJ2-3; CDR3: CASSRGTGSTDTQYF; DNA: TGTGCCAGCTCCCGCGGGACAGGGAGCACAGATACGCAGTATTTT
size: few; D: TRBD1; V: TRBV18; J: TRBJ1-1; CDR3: CASSKKRDREHTEAFF; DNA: TGTGCCAGCTCAAAAAAGCGGGACAGGGAGCACACTGAAGCTTTCTTT
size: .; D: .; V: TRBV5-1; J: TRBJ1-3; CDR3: CASSLDRLSGNTIYF; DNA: TGCGCCAGCAGCTTGGACAGGCTGTCTGGAAACACCATATATTTT
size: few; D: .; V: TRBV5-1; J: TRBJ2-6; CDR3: CASSPSGWGGANVLTF; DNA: TGCGCCAGCAGCCCATCAGGGTGGGGAGGAGCCAACGTCCTGACTTTC
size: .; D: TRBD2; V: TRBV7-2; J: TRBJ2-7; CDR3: CASSRRTSGQTSSYEQYF; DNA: TGTGCCAGCAGCCGGCGAACTAGCGGGCAAACGAGCTCCTACGAGCAGTACTTC
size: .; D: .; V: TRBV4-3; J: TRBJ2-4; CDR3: CASSQAGYSKAKNIQYF; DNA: TGCGCCAGCAGCCAAGCCGGGTACAGCAAGGCCAAAAACATTCAGTACTTC
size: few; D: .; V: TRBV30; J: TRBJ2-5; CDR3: CAWSVTVETQYF; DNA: TGTGCCTGGAGTGTTACCGTGGAGACCCAGTACTTC
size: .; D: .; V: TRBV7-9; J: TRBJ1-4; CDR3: CASSFDRTDEKLFF; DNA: TGTGCCAGCAGCTTCGACAGAACGGATGAAAAACTGTTTTTT
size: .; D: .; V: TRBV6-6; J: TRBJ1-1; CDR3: CASSEPSGGNPEAFF; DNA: TGTGCCAGCAGCGAACCCTCCGGGGGCAATCCTGAAGCTTTCTTT
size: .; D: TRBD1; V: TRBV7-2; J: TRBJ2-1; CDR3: CASSPRQGYNEQFF; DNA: TGTGCCAGCAGCCCCCGACAGGGGTATAATGAGCAGTTCTTC
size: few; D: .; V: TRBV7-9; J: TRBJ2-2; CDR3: CASSPSGVSTGELFF; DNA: TGTGCCAGCAGCCCTAGTGGGGTTTCCACCGGGGAGCTGTTTTTT
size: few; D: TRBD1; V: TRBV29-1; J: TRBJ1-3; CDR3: CSVRQGSGNTIYF; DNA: TGCAGCGTGCGACAGGGCTCTGGAAACACCATATATTTT
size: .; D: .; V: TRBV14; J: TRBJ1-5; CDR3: CASSLAGQPQHF; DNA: TGTGCCAGCAGCCTGGCGGGGCAGCCCCAGCATTTT
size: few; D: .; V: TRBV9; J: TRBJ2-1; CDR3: CASSVASGVGNEQFF; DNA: TGTGCCAGCAGCGTAGCCAGCGGAGTGGGCAATGAGCAGTTCTTC
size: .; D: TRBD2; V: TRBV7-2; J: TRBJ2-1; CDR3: CANSLAGVMNEQFF; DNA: TGTGCCAATTCACTAGCGGGAGTAATGAATGAGCAGTTCTTC
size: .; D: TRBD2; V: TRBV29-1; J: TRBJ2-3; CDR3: CSVASGSGGTDTQYF; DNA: TGCAGCGTCGCTAGCGGGAGTGGTGGCACAGATACGCAGTATTTT